This entry describes one T cell receptor (beta chain). Its antigen is undetermined. The sample comes from a study of Tregs in tolerant kidney transplant recipients. Study overall: Related graft donors supplied nonmyeloablative bone marrow transplants, and mixed chimerism was transient.

This table comes from immunoSEQ multiplex PCR, and its TCRdb copy is limited to in-frame clones, with some not included. The table lists approximately 100,000 clones, 90% to 95% of them singletons, with 0.35% to 0.55% in the top ten. The CDR3 length is 17 residues. The germline V gene encodes CDR1 MDHEN and CDR2 SYDVKM. V was clipped by 4 bases and J by 2 bases, with 19 bases between them. Study results and caveats: Donor-specific Treg expansion exceeded global Treg expansion in tolerant patients, suggesting antigen drive. Changing PCR primers prevented nucleotide comparison between some patients' samples.

This sequence originates from a human donor who received a combined kidney and bone marrow transplant. J is TRBJ2-3 and V is TRBV28; the D gene is possibly TRBD1 (5 bases). The starting material was CD4+ T cells from blood, obtained before the transplant. For the CDR3, the DNA is TGTGCCAGCAGTTATAATGGGGCCGACCAGGCCACAGATACGCAGTATTTT. Translated: CASSYNGADQATDTQYF. Based on the CDR3 plus reference TRBV28 and TRBJ2-3, the full variable domain is DVKVTQSSRYLVKRTGEKVFLECVQDMDHENMFWYRQDPGLGLRLIYFSYDVKMKEKGDIPEGYSVSREKKERFSLILESASTNQTSMYLCASSYNGADQATDTQYFGPGTRLTVL.